The 15 T cell receptor beta chains below come from one sample, sequenced in a study of T cell repertoires in cytomegalovirus infection. Via MiXCR, TCRdb re-called the reads, giving one row per CDR3 protein. The sample comprises some 800,000 distinct CDR3 sequences, around a third of which are singletons, and over 10% rests with the top ten. No antigen has been assigned to these receptors. Sequences were derived from cultured CD8+ T cells from PBMCs, sampled from culture after CMV antigen stimulation. The receptors derive from a human donor in good health (CMV status not recorded). Some clones in this sample may be carry-over from other donors' samples.

This clonotype has just one count. A clone one base away is much larger, so this may be a read error. The chain employs TRBV7-2 and TRBJ2-3; tentatively, D is TRBD2 (7 bases). Germline CDR1 reads SGHTA; CDR2 reads FQGNSA. The length of the CDR3 is 16 residues. The CDR3 nucleotides are TGTGCCAGCAGCCAAAGGGGGGGCCGAGTTGGAGATATGCAGTATTTT. Translation gives CASSQRGGRVGDMQYF.

This sequence joins TRBV5-5 and TRBJ1-1, with D unclear. The CDR3 spans 15 residues. V was clipped by 3 bases and J by 0 bases, with 12 bases between them. Germline V lookup: CDR1 SGHKS, CDR2 YYEKEE (reference sequence). The DNA of the CDR3 is TGTGCCAGCAGCTCCGACGGGATCATGAACACTGAAGCTTTCTTT. As protein: CASSSDGIMNTEAFF.

The rearrangement joins TRBV5-5 to TRBJ2-7; D is unclear. V was trimmed by 0 bases and J by 1 base, leaving 8 bases between them. CDR3 length equals 14 residues. CDR1 and CDR2 (germline): SGHKS, YYEKEE (reference sequence). For the CDR3, the DNA is TGTGCCAGCAGCTTGGCGTGGCCTTCCTACGAGCAGTACGTC. This translates into CASSLAWPSYEQYV.

This clonotype was picked up a small number of times. This rearrangement joins TRBV6-6 to TRBJ2-7, with 7 bases fitting TRBD2. The CDR3 consists of 14 residues. The V gene's germline CDR1 is MNHNY and CDR2 SVGAGI (reference sequence). Losses at the gene ends were 2 bases for V and 2 bases for J; bases not matched to a gene: 3. The CDR3 here is CASSYRGETYEQYF. The CDR3 DNA follows: TGTGCCAGCAGTTACCGGGGGGAAACCTACGAGCAGTACTTC.

The chain uses TRBV29-1 and TRBJ1-1; D is unresolved. Germline assignment: CDR1 SQVTM and CDR2 ANQGSEA. There are 15 residues in the CDR3. Trimming cost V 5 bases and J 0 bases, with 16 bases left between them. CDR3 coding DNA: TGCAGCGTTCCTTCCCGGGGAGCCATGAACACTGAAGCTTTCTTT. Residues: CSVPSRGAMNTEAFF.

This chain joins TRBV12-5 and TRBJ2-5; D may match TRBD1 or TRBD2 (5 bases each). Deletions cut 6 bases from V and 5 bases from J, with 10 bases between. The CDR3 totals 12 residues. Germline V CDR1 and CDR2: LGHNT, FRNRAP. CDR3: CASGTGRETQYF. CDR3 in DNA: TGTGCTAGTGGGACGGGGCGGGAGACCCAGTACTTC.

This clonotype was counted a few times. The chain joins TRBV6-2 or TRBV6-3 to TRBJ1-2; D is unclear. CDR1 is MNHEY, CDR2 SVGEGT, per germline. V was shortened by 0 bases and J by 0 bases, with 14 bases between the two germline ends. The CDR3 runs to 17 residues. The CDR3: CASSYSKMASPNYGYTF. The CDR3 region has the DNA TGTGCCAGCAGTTACTCGAAAATGGCGAGCCCTAACTATGGCTACACCTTC.

This clonotype has a handful of counts. The chain is built from TRBV2 and TRBJ1-5; no definite D call. CDR1 is SNHLY and CDR2 is FYNNEI in the germline V gene. The CDR3 runs 15 residues. V shed 5 bases and J shed 1 base, with 12 bases lying between them. Here the CDR3 DNA reads TGTGCCAGCAGTCCCGGAAGATACAGCAATCAGCCCCAGCATTTT. As protein: CASSPGRYSNQPQHF.

This rearrangement joins TRBV9 to TRBJ2-3; 10 bases are a match to TRBD1. V was pared by 8 bases and J by 7 bases, with 10 bases of the junction left unmatched. CDR1 SGDLS and CDR2 YYNGEE come from the germline V gene. The CDR3 has 14 residues. The CDR3 coding sequence is TGTGCCAGTGACCGGGACAGGGGCTCGAATACGCAGTATTTT. Its translation: CASDRDRGSNTQYF.

This sequence joins TRBV10-3 and TRBJ1-2; 7 nucleotides agree with TRBD1. Germline V gene sequence: CDR1 ENHRY, CDR2 SYGVKD. The CDR3 spans 17 residues. V was pared by 2 bases and J by 5 bases, with 14 bases of the junction left unmatched. In nucleotides, the CDR3 is TGTGCCATCAGTGAGGGGAGAGGGACAGTCGTTAGTTATGGCTACACCTTC. Residues: CAISEGRGTVVSYGYTF.

This clonotype has just one count. The chain employs TRBV10-3 and TRBJ2-1, with TRBD1 matching over 9 bases. V lost 8 bases and J lost 6; bases outside the gene matches: 5. Germline CDR1 reads ENHRY; CDR2 reads SYGVKD. This CDR3 contains 13 residues. In nucleotides, the CDR3 is TGTGCCATCCCCGGGACAGGGATCAATGAGCAGTTCTTC. Translating gives CAIPGTGINEQFF.

The gene calls are TRBV12-3 or TRBV12-4 and TRBJ2-5; no firm D call. Trimming took 3 bases from V and 5 from J, leaving 10 bases between them. The CDR3 is 13 amino acids. The CDR3 DNA reads as TGTGCCAGCAGTTTTCCCCCCGGGGAGACCCAGTACTTC. Its protein is CASSFPPGETQYF.

This clonotype has only a few counts. The rearrangement links TRBV20-1 to TRBJ1-1; D may be TRBD1 (5 bases). Germline CDR1 is DFQATT and CDR2 is SNEGSKA (reference sequence). The CDR3 has 12 amino acids. Trimming removed 6 bases at V and 1 base at J, with 9 bases between. The CDR3 region is CSAGQGNTEAFF. The CDR3 DNA sequence: TGCAGTGCAGGGCAGGGGAACACTGAAGCTTTCTTT.

This clonotype was observed a handful of times. The chain couples TRBV15 to TRBJ1-6; no clear D. Germline CDR1 reads LNHNV; CDR2 reads YYDKDF (reference sequence). Trimming took 0 bases from V and 9 from J, leaving 6 bases between them. This CDR3 is built from 13 residues. The CDR3 sequence is CATSRDRGSPLHF. The CDR3 bases are TGTGCCACCAGCAGAGATCGGGGTTCACCCCTCCACTTT.

In DNA form, the CDR3 reads TGTGCCAGCAGCCCAACAGGACATCCCTACAATGAGCAGTTCTTC. This translates into CASSPTGHPYNEQFF. V and J are TRBV7-9 and TRBJ2-1, with a possible D match to TRBD1 (5 bases). V lost 5 bases and J lost 2, with 13 bases in between. This CDR3 has 15 amino acids. Germline V gives CDR1 SEHNR, CDR2 FQNEAQ (reference sequence).